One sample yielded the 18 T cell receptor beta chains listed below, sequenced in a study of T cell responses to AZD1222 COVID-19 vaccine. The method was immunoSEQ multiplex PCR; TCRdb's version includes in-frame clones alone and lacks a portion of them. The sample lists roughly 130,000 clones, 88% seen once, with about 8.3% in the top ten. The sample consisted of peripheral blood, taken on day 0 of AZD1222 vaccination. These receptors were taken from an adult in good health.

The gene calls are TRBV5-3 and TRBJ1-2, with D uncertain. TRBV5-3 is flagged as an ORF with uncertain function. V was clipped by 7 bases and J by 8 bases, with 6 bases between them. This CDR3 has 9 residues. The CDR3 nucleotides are TGTGCCAGACCCATAGGCTACACCTTC. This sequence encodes CARPIGYTF.

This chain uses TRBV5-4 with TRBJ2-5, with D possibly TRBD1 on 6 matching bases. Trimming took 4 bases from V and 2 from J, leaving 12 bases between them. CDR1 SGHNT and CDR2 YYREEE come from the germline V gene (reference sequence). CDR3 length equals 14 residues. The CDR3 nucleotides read TGTGCCAGCAGCCCGGACAGCCTACAAGAGACCCAGTACTTC. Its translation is CASSPDSLQETQYF.

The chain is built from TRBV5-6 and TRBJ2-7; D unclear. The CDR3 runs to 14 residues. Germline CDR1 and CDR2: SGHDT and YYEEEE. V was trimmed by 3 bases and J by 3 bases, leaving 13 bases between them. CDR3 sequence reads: CASSSELVLYEQYF. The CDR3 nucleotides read TGTGCCAGCAGCTCCGAATTGGTACTCTACGAGCAGTACTTC.

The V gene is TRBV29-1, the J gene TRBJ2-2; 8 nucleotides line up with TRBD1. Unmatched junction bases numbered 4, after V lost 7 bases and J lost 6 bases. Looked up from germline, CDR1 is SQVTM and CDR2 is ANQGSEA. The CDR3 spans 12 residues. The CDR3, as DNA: TGCAGCGGCCAGACAGGGGCCGGGGAGCTGTTTTTT. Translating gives CSGQTGAGELFF.

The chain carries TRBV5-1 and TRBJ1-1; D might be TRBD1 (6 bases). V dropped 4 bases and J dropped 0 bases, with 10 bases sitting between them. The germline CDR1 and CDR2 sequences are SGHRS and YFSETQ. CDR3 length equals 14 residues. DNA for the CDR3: TGCGCCAGCAGCGAAACAGGGTTGAACACTGAAGCTTTCTTT. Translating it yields CASSETGLNTEAFF.

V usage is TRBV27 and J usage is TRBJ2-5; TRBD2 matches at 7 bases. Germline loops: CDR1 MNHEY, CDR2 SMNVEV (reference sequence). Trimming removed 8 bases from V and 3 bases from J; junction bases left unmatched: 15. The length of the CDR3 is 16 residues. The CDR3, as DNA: TGTGCCAGCCTTCTGGGGCTAGCGGATCATGAAGAGACCCAGTACTTC. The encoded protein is CASLLGLADHEETQYF.

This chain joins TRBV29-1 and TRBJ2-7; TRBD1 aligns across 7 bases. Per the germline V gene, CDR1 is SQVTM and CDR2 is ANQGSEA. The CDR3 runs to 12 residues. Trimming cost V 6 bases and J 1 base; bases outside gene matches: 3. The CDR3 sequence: CSVTTGSYEQYF. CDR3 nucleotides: TGCAGCGTCACGACAGGGTCCTACGAGCAGTACTTC.

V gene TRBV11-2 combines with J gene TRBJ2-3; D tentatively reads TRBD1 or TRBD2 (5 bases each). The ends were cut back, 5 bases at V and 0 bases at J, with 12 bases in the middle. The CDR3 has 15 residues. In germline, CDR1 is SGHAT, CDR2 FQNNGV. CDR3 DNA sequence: TGTGCCAGCAGCCCGGGGACGTCCAGCACAGATACGCAGTATTTT. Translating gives CASSPGTSSTDTQYF. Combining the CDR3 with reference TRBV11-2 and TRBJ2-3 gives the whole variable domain EAGVAQSPRYKIIEKRQSVAFWCNPISGHATLYWYQQILGQGPKLLIQFQNNGVVDDSQLPKDRFSAERLKGVDSTLKIQPAKLEDSAVYLCASSPGTSSTDTQYFGPGTRLTVL.

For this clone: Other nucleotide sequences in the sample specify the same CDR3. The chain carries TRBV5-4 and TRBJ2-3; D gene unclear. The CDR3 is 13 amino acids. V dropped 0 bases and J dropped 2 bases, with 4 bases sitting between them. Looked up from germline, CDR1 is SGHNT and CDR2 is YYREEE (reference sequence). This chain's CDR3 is CASSLAPTDTQYF. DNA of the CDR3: TGTGCCAGCAGCTTGGCACCCACAGATACGCAGTATTTT.

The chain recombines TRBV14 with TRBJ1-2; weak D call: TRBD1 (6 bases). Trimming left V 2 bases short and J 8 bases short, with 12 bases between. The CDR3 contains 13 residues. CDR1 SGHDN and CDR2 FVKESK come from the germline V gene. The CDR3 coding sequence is TGTGCCAGCAGCCAACGACCGGGACAAGGCTACACCTTC. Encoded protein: CASSQRPGQGYTF.

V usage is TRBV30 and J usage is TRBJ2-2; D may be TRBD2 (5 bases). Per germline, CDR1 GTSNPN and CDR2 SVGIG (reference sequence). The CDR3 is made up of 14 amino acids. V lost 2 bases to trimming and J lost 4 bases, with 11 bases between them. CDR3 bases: TGTGCCTGGAGTCAAAGGGAGAGCACCGGGGAGCTGTTTTTT. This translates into CAWSQRESTGELFF.

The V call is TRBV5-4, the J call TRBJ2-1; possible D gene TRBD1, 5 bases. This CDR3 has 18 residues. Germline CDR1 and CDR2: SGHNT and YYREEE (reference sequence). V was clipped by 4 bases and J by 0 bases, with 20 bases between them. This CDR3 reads CASSPRVPYRNSYNEQFF. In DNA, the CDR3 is TGTGCCAGCAGCCCACGGGTCCCATACAGGAACTCCTACAATGAGCAGTTCTTC.

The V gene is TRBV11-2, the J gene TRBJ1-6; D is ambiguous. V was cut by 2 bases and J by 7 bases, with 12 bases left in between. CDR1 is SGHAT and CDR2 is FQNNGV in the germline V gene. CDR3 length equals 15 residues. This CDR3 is CASSLRARGNSPLHF. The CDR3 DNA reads TGTGCCAGCAGCTTACGGGCTCGCGGAAATTCACCCCTCCACTTT.

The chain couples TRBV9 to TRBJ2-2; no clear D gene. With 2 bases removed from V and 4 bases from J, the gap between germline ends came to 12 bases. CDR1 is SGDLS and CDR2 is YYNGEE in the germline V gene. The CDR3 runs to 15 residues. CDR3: CASSVGPPTTGELFF. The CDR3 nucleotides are TGTGCCAGCAGCGTCGGACCCCCGACCACCGGGGAGCTGTTTTTT.

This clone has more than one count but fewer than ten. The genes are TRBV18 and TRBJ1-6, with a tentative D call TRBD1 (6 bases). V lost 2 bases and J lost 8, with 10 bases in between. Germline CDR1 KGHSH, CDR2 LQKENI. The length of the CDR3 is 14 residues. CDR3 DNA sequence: TGTGCCAGCTCACCAGGCAGGGGAGATTCACCCCTCCACTTT. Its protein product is CASSPGRGDSPLHF.

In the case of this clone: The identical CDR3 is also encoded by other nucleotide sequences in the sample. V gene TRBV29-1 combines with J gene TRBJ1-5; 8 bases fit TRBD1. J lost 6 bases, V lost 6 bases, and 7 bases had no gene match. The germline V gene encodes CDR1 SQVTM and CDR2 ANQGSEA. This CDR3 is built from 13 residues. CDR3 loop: CSVVDRAGQPQHF. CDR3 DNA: TGCAGCGTCGTGGACAGGGCGGGTCAGCCCCAGCATTTT.

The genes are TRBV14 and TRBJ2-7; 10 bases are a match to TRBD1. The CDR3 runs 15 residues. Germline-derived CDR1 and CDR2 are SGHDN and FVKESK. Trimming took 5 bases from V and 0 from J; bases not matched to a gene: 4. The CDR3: CASSIDRGLSYEQYF. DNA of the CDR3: TGTGCCAGCAGCATAGACAGGGGGCTCTCCTACGAGCAGTACTTC.

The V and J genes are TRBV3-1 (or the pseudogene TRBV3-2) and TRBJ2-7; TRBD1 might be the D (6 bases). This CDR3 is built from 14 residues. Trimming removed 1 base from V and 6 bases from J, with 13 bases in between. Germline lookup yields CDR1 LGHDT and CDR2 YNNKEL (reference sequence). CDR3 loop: CASSQVDRFREQYF. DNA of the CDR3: TGTGCCAGCAGCCAAGTGGACAGATTTCGCGAGCAGTACTTC.